This is a list of T cell receptor beta chains from one sample in a study of cytomegalovirus exposure and HLA in healthy donors. Here immunoSEQ multiplex PCR was the method, and the copy in TCRdb shows in-frame clones only, minus some. Among about 120,000 clones listed, roughly 80% were seen once. Material: PBMCs. Source of these receptors: a man between 60 and 70 years old in good health and CMV-seropositive. CDR3s include the opening cysteine and the closing phenylalanine or tryptophan. A D gene is named only where the DNA matches it firmly. The size entry is marked missing in some rows and otherwise reads once, few, many or a size class.

V	size	J	D	DNA	CDR3
TRBV2	-	TRBJ1-6	-	TGTGCCAGCAGTGATCTACCGACAAGGACCTATAATTCACCCCTCCACTTT	CASSDLPTRTYNSPLHF
TRBV4-1	-	TRBJ2-7	-	TGCGCCAGCAGCCAAGATCAGTTCTACGAGCAGTACTTC	CASSQDQFYEQYF
TRBV7-9	-	TRBJ1-1	TRBD1	TGTGCCAGCAGCGAGAAAACCGGGACAGCTGAAGCTTTCTTT	CASSEKTGTAEAFF
TRBV19	-	TRBJ1-6	TRBD1	TGTGCCACCTCTTACGCAAGGACAGGGGGCAATAATTCACCCCTCCACTTT	CATSYARTGGNNSPLHF
TRBV29-1	once	TRBJ2-7	TRBD2	TGCAGCGTTCAAACTAGCGGTTTTTCCTACGAGCAGTACTTC	CSVQTSGFSYEQYF
TRBV25-1	-	TRBJ2-7	-	TGTGCCAGCAGTGAAGGGATGGGCAGGGGCGAGCAGTACTTC	CASSEGMGRGEQYF
TRBV7-6	-	TRBJ2-2	-	TGTGCCAGCAGCTTAATGGGGGCTACGAACACCGGGGAGCTGTTTTTT	CASSLMGATNTGELFF
TRBV28	-	TRBJ2-7	TRBD1	TGTGCCAGCAGGGACCGTTGGGTCGGGACAGAGGCTTACGAGCAGTACTTC	CASRDRWVGTEAYEQYF
TRBV28	-	TRBJ2-7	-	TGTGCCAGCAGTCCCTCACAGGGACGGAAGTCGGACTTC	CASSPSQGRKSDF
TRBV27	-	TRBJ2-3	-	TGTGCCAGCAGTCCCTATAGAGATACGCAGTATTTT	CASSPYRDTQYF
TRBV7-9	once	TRBJ2-2	-	TGTGCCAGCAGCGTCTCAGGGGTCGGGGAGCTGTTTTTT	CASSVSGVGELFF
TRBV29-1	-	TRBJ1-5	-	TGCAGCGTTGGAGAGGGGAGTAATCAGCCCCAGCATTTT	CSVGEGSNQPQHF
TRBV5-1	-	TRBJ2-3	TRBD2	TGCGCCAGCAGCTGGAGCGGGGGGGCTGATACGCAGTATTTT	CASSWSGGADTQYF
TRBV6-1	-	TRBJ2-7	-	TGTGCCAGCATTGGGACTTTGAGCTCCTACGAGCAGTACTTC	CASIGTLSSYEQYF
TRBV7-9	-	TRBJ1-4	TRBD1	TGTGCCAGCAGCTTGGGACAGGGTGGCGAAAAACTGTTTTTT	CASSLGQGGEKLFF
TRBV30	-	TRBJ1-2	-	TGTGCCTGGAGTGAAAACAGGGTCCATGGCTACACCTTC	CAWSENRVHGYTF
TRBV6-6	-	TRBJ1-6	TRBD1	TGTGCCAGCAACCTCGGACAGGGCAACTCACCCCTCCACTTT	CASNLGQGNSPLHF
TRBV5-1	-	TRBJ1-1	-	TGCGCCAGCAGCGGCGGACTTGAAGCTTTCTTT	CASSGGLEAFF
TRBV28	-	TRBJ1-5	TRBD1	TGTGCCAGCAGCAGTCCAGACAGGGAAAAATATCAGCCCCAGCATTTT	CASSSPDREKYQPQHF
TRBV6-1	once	TRBJ1-3	-	TGTGCCAGCAGTGGGACTTCTGGAAACACCATATATTTT	CASSGTSGNTIYF
TRBV9	-	TRBJ1-2	-	TGTGCCAGCAGCGCCTCAGATCAGGGCTACACCTTC	CASSASDQGYTF
TRBV18	-	TRBJ1-1	TRBD1	TGTGCCAGCTCACCGGACAGGGCGCGGAACACTGAAGCTTTCTTT	CASSPDRARNTEAFF